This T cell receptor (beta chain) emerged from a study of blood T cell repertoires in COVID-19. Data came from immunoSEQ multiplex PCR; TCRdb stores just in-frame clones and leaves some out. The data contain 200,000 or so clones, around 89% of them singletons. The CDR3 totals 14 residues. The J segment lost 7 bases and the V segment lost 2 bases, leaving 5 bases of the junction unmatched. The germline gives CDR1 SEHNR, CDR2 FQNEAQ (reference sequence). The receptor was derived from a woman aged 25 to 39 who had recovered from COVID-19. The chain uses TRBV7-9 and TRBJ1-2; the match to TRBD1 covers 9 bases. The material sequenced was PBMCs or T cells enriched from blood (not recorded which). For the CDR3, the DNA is TGTGCCAGCAGCTTACTAACAGGGGGCGCTGGCTACACCTTC. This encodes CASSLLTGGAGYTF. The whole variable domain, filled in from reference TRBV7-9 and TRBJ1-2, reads DTGVSQNPRHKITKRGQNVTFRCDPISEHNRLYWYRQTLGQGPEFLTYFQNEAQLEKSRLLSDRFSAERPKGSFSTLEIQRTEQGDSAMYLCASSLLTGGAGYTFGSGTRLTVV.